This T cell receptor (beta chain) emerged from a study of T cells in Graves' hyperthyroidism and ophthalmopathy. This CDR3 spans 14 amino acids. Between the trimmed V and J ends, which lost 1 base and 9 bases, there was a span of 15 bases. From germline, CDR1 is SGHVS and CDR2 FNYEAQ. Amplified TCR beta CDR3 regions came from RNA transcripts. The TCR CDR3 first-round RT-PCR relied on the HTBI primer set. Each CDR3 protein is one row after TCRdb ran MiXCR on the multiplex PCR reads. The table records about 480,000 distinct CDR3 sequences, approximately 15% of them present only once. The clonotype comes from a woman aged 18-29 years with Graves' hyperthyroidism. The sequenced sample was blood. The chain carries TRBV7-6 and TRBJ2-5; a weak D match, TRBD2 (6 bases). CDR3 protein: CASSLDARDFPQYF. The CDR3 DNA follows: TGTGCCAGCAGCTTAGATGCGCGGGACTTTCCCCAGTACTTC.